The 18 T cell receptor beta chains listed next were all sequenced from one sample in a study of shared clonotypes between healthy human individuals. Sequencing was performed with immunoSEQ multiplex PCR; in TCRdb, only in-frame clones are kept and a portion is missing. The sample yields 2 million to 2.5 million clones, 80% to 95% seen once. The sample taken for sequencing was naive CD4+ T cells from PBMCs. Stated subset: CD45RA+ positively selected. The receptors derive from a man in his late teens or twenties in good health. Some clones in this sample may be carry-over from other donors' samples.

On this clone itself: Other nucleotide sequences in the sample specify the same CDR3. The chain combines TRBV7-9 with TRBJ1-4; D remains ambiguous. V was clipped by 2 bases and J by 6 bases, with 1 base between them. The length of the CDR3 is 11 residues. Germline CDR1 is SEHNR and CDR2 is FQNEAQ (reference sequence). The CDR3 nucleotides read TGTGCCAGCAGCTTATATGAAAAACTGTTTTTT. It codes for CASSLYEKLFF.

This chain uses TRBV27 with TRBJ2-7; 9 nucleotides match TRBD1. There are 15 residues in the CDR3. From germline, CDR1 is MNHEY and CDR2 SMNVEV (reference sequence). J gave up 2 bases and V 3 bases, and 5 bases lay outside the gene matches. CDR3 sequence reads: CASSFTGGLTYEQYF. The CDR3 bases are TGTGCCAGCAGTTTCACAGGGGGCCTAACCTACGAGCAGTACTTC.

The sample holds one count of this clone. CDR3 region: CASSSAGTGIQETQYF. In DNA form, the CDR3 reads TGTGCCAGCAGTTCCGCCGGGACAGGAATCCAAGAGACCCAGTACTTC. The J gene is TRBJ2-5, the V gene TRBV28; 8 bases match TRBD1. Trimming removed 4 bases from V and 1 base from J; junction bases left unmatched: 8. CDR1 is MDHEN and CDR2 is SYDVKM in the germline V gene. The CDR3 is made up of 16 amino acids. Complete variable domain (other parts from reference TRBV28 and TRBJ2-5): DVKVTQSSRYLVKRTGEKVFLECVQDMDHENMFWYRQDPGLGLRLIYFSYDVKMKEKGDIPEGYSVSREKKERFSLILESASTNQTSMYLCASSSAGTGIQETQYFGPGTRLLVL.

The chain uses TRBV5-1 and TRBJ2-3; unclear D gene. Germline CDR1 SGHRS, CDR2 YFSETQ. The CDR3 is made up of 17 amino acids. Trimming pared 0 bases from V and 0 bases from J, leaving 14 bases between. The CDR3 loop reads CASSLGRADSSTDTQYF. The CDR3 coding sequence is TGCGCCAGCAGCTTGGGACGAGCCGATTCTAGCACAGATACGCAGTATTTT.

This chain joins TRBV28 and TRBJ2-3; 9 nucleotides line up with TRBD2. The CDR3 covers 15 residues. Germline CDR1 MDHEN, CDR2 SYDVKM. Germline trimming cut 7 bases from V and 6 bases from J; bases unmatched to any gene: 11. The CDR3 loop is CASKRVGGRADTQYF. CDR3 sequence (DNA): TGTGCCAGCAAGCGAGTAGGCGGGAGGGCTGATACGCAGTATTTT. Complete variable domain (other parts from reference TRBV28 and TRBJ2-3): DVKVTQSSRYLVKRTGEKVFLECVQDMDHENMFWYRQDPGLGLRLIYFSYDVKMKEKGDIPEGYSVSREKKERFSLILESASTNQTSMYLCASKRVGGRADTQYFGPGTRLTVL.

This sequence joins TRBV5-1 and TRBJ2-7, with D possibly TRBD2 on 6 matching bases. Between the trimmed V and J ends, which lost 5 bases and 1 base, there was a span of 19 bases. Germline V CDR1 and CDR2: SGHRS, YFSETQ. The CDR3 contains 16 residues. This CDR3 is CASSLLGEAHSYEQYF. In nucleotides, the CDR3 is TGCGCCAGCAGTCTCCTCGGGGAGGCCCATTCCTACGAGCAGTACTTC. The variable domain in full, completed from reference TRBV5-1 and TRBJ2-7, reads KAGVTQTPRYLIKTRGQQVTLSCSPISGHRSVSWYQQTPGQGLQFLFEYFSETQRNKGNFPGRFSGRQFSNSRSEMNVSTLELGDSALYLCASSLLGEAHSYEQYFGPGTRLTVT.

V gene TRBV6-1 combines with J gene TRBJ1-1; 8 positions agree with TRBD1. Germline V gene lookup returns CDR1 MNHNS and CDR2 SASEGT. With 6 bases clipped from V and 2 bases from J, the junction kept 5 bases outside the gene matches. This CDR3 is 14 amino acids long. CDR3 bases: TGTGCCAGCAGGGACACAGGGGGTAACACTGAAGCTTTCTTT. It translates to CASRDTGGNTEAFF.

The J gene is TRBJ2-7, the V gene TRBV6-8; maybe TRBD2 (5 bases). Germline assignment: CDR1 MNHGY and CDR2 SAAAGT. The V gene lost 0 bases and the J gene lost 7 bases, with 19 bases spanning the gap. This CDR3 is built from 16 residues. The CDR3 nucleotides read TGTGCCAGCAGTTACTCGAGGGTGCTAGCTTTAGGTGAGCAGTACTTC. This encodes CASSYSRVLALGEQYF.

Points on this clone: In the same sample, other DNA sequences code for this CDR3. The V call is TRBV6-5, the J call TRBJ2-7, with no clear D. Trimming pared 2 bases from V and 1 base from J, leaving 6 bases between. The CDR3 is 13 amino acids. Germline loops: CDR1 MNHEY, CDR2 SVGAGI. In nucleotides, the CDR3 is TGTGCCAGCAGTTACCCTGGTTCCTACGAGCAGTACTTC. As protein: CASSYPGSYEQYF.

This sequence joins TRBV19 and TRBJ1-2, with D tentatively TRBD1 (6 bases). V was cut by 7 bases and J by 4 bases, with 19 bases left in between. The CDR3 has 15 amino acids. Per germline, CDR1 LNHDA and CDR2 SQIVND (reference sequence). The chain's CDR3 is CASNSAETGSYGYTF. Written as DNA, the CDR3 is TGTGCCAGTAACTCGGCCGAGACAGGATCCTATGGCTACACCTTC.

J is TRBJ2-7 and V is TRBV15; D is possibly TRBD1 or TRBD2 (5 bases each). Germline CDR1 reads LNHNV; CDR2 reads YYDKDF (reference sequence). The CDR3 length is 14 residues. Deletions cut 1 base from V and 6 bases from J, with 13 bases between. The CDR3 region is CATSRAGWDGEQYF. CDR3 nucleotide sequence: TGTGCCACCAGCAGAGCCGGTTGGGACGGCGAGCAGTACTTC. The whole variable domain, filled in from reference TRBV15 and TRBJ2-7, reads DAMVIQNPRYQVTQFGKPVTLSCSQTLNHNVMYWYQQKSSQAPKLLFHYYDKDFNNEADTPDNFQSRRPNTSFCFLDIRSPGLGDTAMYLCATSRAGWDGEQYFGPGTRLTVT.

This clone was counted only a few times. The chain links TRBV29-1 to TRBJ1-4; D unresolved. The CDR3 loop spans 12 amino acids. V was clipped by 3 bases and J by 6 bases, with 8 bases between them. Germline V gene data show CDR1 as SQVTM and CDR2 as ANQGSEA. As DNA, the CDR3 is TGCAGCGTTGAGGTGCGGGATGAAAAACTGTTTTTT. Translated: CSVEVRDEKLFF.

Remarks on this clone: Other DNA sequences in this specimen translate into the identical CDR3. This chain links TRBV14 with TRBJ2-5; maybe TRBD2 (5 bases). V was shortened by 1 base and J by 4 bases, with 7 bases between the two germline ends. This CDR3 has 13 amino acids. The germline V gene has CDR1 SGHDN and CDR2 FVKESK. CDR3 nucleotides: TGTGCCAGCAGCCAAGGCCGGGGAGAGACCCAGTACTTC. Its translation: CASSQGRGETQYF.

This clone appeared once. The rearrangement uses TRBV28 and TRBJ2-7; tentatively, D is TRBD2 (6 bases). The germline V gene encodes CDR1 MDHEN and CDR2 SYDVKM. Deletions cut 7 bases from V and 4 bases from J, with 23 bases between. The CDR3 spans 16 residues. The CDR3 reads CASNPPATGRPYEQYF. CDR3 in DNA: TGTGCCAGCAATCCCCCGGCTACCGGGAGACCTTACGAGCAGTACTTC. Full variable domain (rest looked up from reference TRBV28 and TRBJ2-7): DVKVTQSSRYLVKRTGEKVFLECVQDMDHENMFWYRQDPGLGLRLIYFSYDVKMKEKGDIPEGYSVSREKKERFSLILESASTNQTSMYLCASNPPATGRPYEQYFGPGTRLTVT.

The chain has TRBV4-2 and TRBJ1-5, with 11 bases fitting TRBD1. The ends lost 3 bases at V and 0 bases at J; junction bases unmatched: 7. This CDR3 has 18 amino acids. Germline V CDR1 and CDR2: LGHNA, YNFKEQ. CDR3 amino acids: CASSHGTGGAYSNQPQHF. The DNA of the CDR3 is TGTGCCAGCAGCCACGGGACAGGGGGAGCTTATAGCAATCAGCCCCAGCATTTT.

This sequence joins TRBV7-5 and TRBJ2-3. TRBV7-5 is a listed pseudogene. This CDR3 spans 15 amino acids. The CDR3 reads CAETGAESFTDTQYF. The CDR3 region has the DNA TGTGCCGAAACGGGGGCGGAAAGTTTCACAGATACGCAGTATTTT.

This sequence joins TRBV11-3 and TRBJ2-1, with TRBD2 matching 8 bases. The CDR3 is made up of 16 amino acids. The V gene end was trimmed by 5 bases and the J gene end by 5 bases; junction bases not matched to a gene: 11. The germline gives CDR1 SGHNT, CDR2 YENEEA. The CDR3 DNA follows: TGTGCCAGCAGCCGGGGGAGCGGGAGTGGTAACAATGAGCAGTTCTTC. As protein: CASSRGSGSGNNEQFF.

V is TRBV28 and J is TRBJ1-5, with 8 bases aligning to TRBD1. Germline loops: CDR1 MDHEN, CDR2 SYDVKM. V was pared by 7 bases and J by 6 bases, with 14 bases of the junction left unmatched. The CDR3 totals 16 residues. CDR3 DNA: TGTGCCAGCACTCAATGGGGCCAGGGGGCCACTCAGCCCCAGCATTTT. It encodes CASTQWGQGATQPQHF. The full variable domain, completed using reference TRBV28 and TRBJ1-5, is DVKVTQSSRYLVKRTGEKVFLECVQDMDHENMFWYRQDPGLGLRLIYFSYDVKMKEKGDIPEGYSVSREKKERFSLILESASTNQTSMYLCASTQWGQGATQPQHFGDGTRLSIL.